This T cell receptor (beta chain) was identified in a study of blood T cell repertoires in COVID-19. Study-wide context: From the United States, Italy and Spain came samples of acute and convalescent COVID-19. Nucleic acid was either cDNA or gDNA, and it came from T cells, B-cell-depleted T cells, or PBMCs.

The CDR3 is made up of 16 amino acids. The J segment lost 3 bases and the V segment lost 5 bases, leaving 12 bases of the junction unmatched. Germline CDR1 is SGHTA and CDR2 is FQGNSA. The repertoire was sequenced with immunoSEQ multiplex PCR; TCRdb's copy has only in-frame clones and lacks some. The sample shows roughly 410,000 clones, over 75% of them seen only once. This TCR came from an older woman with COVID-19, enrolled during active disease. V and J are TRBV7-2 and TRBJ1-2; 7 bases map to TRBD1. Sequencing was done on a sample of peripheral blood. The CDR3 DNA is TGTGCCAGCAGCCCAAGGACAGGTCAGGGGTACTATGGCTACACCTTC. It encodes CASSPRTGQGYYGYTF.